The subject of this entry is one T cell receptor beta chain. The clone's antigen remains unknown. No clone much larger than this one lies a single base away; base qualities are absent. Sequences MDHEN (CDR1) and SYDVKM (CDR2) are obtained from the germline V gene. Reading from cysteine to phenylalanine, the CDR3 counts 15 amino acids. Here the CDR3 DNA is all that survives: 45 bases in frame from base 1. The junction shows trimming of 3 bases on V and 4 bases on J, plus 14 bases between the germline ends. The method was the immunoSEQ multiplex PCR assay. The multiplex PCR relied on a mix of 60 forward primers for TCR Vbeta segments and 13 reverse primers for TCR Jbeta segments. The CDR3 region of rearranged TCR beta genes was amplified from genomic DNA with a multiplex PCR assay. The Illumina HiSeq System was used to sequence the amplified TCR beta libraries as 87-base-pair reads. In the original analysis: A later analysis counted some 80 million unique TCR beta chains across the 650 to 700 repertoires, and 9 million to 14 million of these chains were shared by at least two donors. A nearest-neighbor algorithm error-corrected the raw reads and collapsed the reads into unique sequences, merging closely related sequences to remove PCR and sequencing errors. To assign V, D and J gene segments, CDR3 sequences were aligned to IMGT reference sequences. Each retained sequence needed at least a six-nucleotide match to both a V gene segment and a J gene segment. Rearrangements were classified as productive when the CDR3 lacked stop codons and remained in frame with V and J, and all other rearrangements were classified as non-productive. Following IMGT convention, CDR3 was defined as the stretch from the second conserved V-encoded cysteine to the conserved J-encoded phenylalanine. The earlier analysis of fewer than 700 of the donors excluded sequences that lacked an unambiguous match to a single V gene segment. An earlier analysis of some 500 of the donors classified V segments as functional when productive rearrangements were above 56.7% and as segregating when the standard deviation between donors was above 5%. To diagnose cytomegalovirus status from the catalog of TCR beta chain sequences, a statistical classification framework was built. In a later analysis, TCR nucleotide sequences were compared against IMGT/GENE-DB human TR gene sequences so that V and J genes could be assigned. The TCRdist pipeline was used in a later analysis to assign CDR3 sequences and most-parsimonious VDJ recombination scenarios. A later analysis defined each TCR beta chain by its CDR3 amino acid sequence plus V-gene family, and excluded reads lacking a unique V-gene family. In a later analysis, fewer than 600 highly shared, low-generation-probability nucleotide sequences were removed to address suspected cross-contamination and a sequencing artifact. In a later analysis, a clonal expansion index was calculated for each public chain from normalized within-repertoire ranks of inferred template counts. Generation probabilities in a later analysis came from a VDJ recombination model fitted to out-of-frame rearrangements, and those results were checked against IGoR. In a later analysis, hypergeometric tests were used to score TCR-TCR, TCR-HLA and TCR-CMV co-occurrence, with a repertoire-size bias correction applied to TCR pairs. A later analysis estimated false discovery rates by permuting HLA or CMV assignments 20 times. In a later analysis, co-occurring TCRs were grouped with DBSCAN, and TCRdist sequence similarity was added when clustering was performed within HLA-allele-positive subsets. For co-occurrence clustering, repertoires with fewer than 30,000 or more than 120,000 public chains were excluded, along with roughly 5 repertoires with anomalous nucleotide sharing. Sourced from immuneACCESS, this table was stored by TCRdb with only in-frame sequences that have V and J called. A share of the clones is absent; for the studies checked, an unresolved V gene accounts for under half, and the remainder has no known explanation. V, J and clone size were drawn from that table, and D and trimming were deduced from the DNA. The sample includes about 160,000 clones, with around 72% observed a single time. The ten largest clones represent roughly 7.1% of the sample.

The sample originates from a study of cytomegalovirus exposure and HLA in healthy donors (dated by TCRdb to the late 2010s). Context from the whole study: An earlier analysis of 587 of the donors reported 250 to 350 Gb of sequence data and 117 million unique TCR beta sequences obtained from some 200 million T cells. In the later analysis, no new phenotypic data were used to find candidate immune exposures; instead, reliance was placed on TCR beta sequences and their occurrence across donors. In a later genetic analysis, genome-wide SNP genotypes for about 60% of the 666 donors were used, and that subset was treated as a discovery cohort. Among about 370 genotyped donors of the cohort, an average of around 240,000 unique TCR beta nucleotide sequences was sequenced per donor, of which approximately 19% were non-productive. In addition to the first cohort of several hundred subjects, a separate validation cohort of around 110 different subjects was used. Among the roughly 410 genotyped donors, around 81% belonged to the genetic ancestry cluster associated with self-reported Caucasian donors. To predict cytomegalovirus infection status, the study brought together high-throughput TCR immunosequencing, statistical association of individual TCRs with disease status, and machine learning. Five DR-DQ haplotypes were handled as single units for association and clustering because linkage in the cohort was strong. Every discovery cohort repertoire had been produced on one sequencing platform. Both class I and class II loci were covered by HLA typing, at four-digit resolution. To study patterns of TCR occurrence, a later analysis re-analyzed previously published TCR beta repertoires from 650 to 750 donors and added high-resolution HLA genotyping. The study was designed to test whether signatures of past pathogen exposure could be identified by cataloging public T cell receptors. The study profiled the T cell repertoires of approximately 700 subjects by immunosequencing and related them to cytomegalovirus serostatus. In an earlier analysis of several hundred of the donors, high-throughput TCR beta sequencing was used to judge whether each TCR beta V gene segment behaved as functional or pseudogenic. Typing coverage differed by locus: A, B, C, DRB1 and DQB1 were typed in about 620-630 donors, DQA1 in roughly 500, DPA1 in roughly 590, and DPB1 in around 440. Donor age, sex, ethnicity and CMV serostatus were compiled alongside the repertoire data. An early release covering roughly 600 HLA-typed donors comprised approximately 290 gigabases of sequencing data and 65 million to 100 million unique TCR sequences.

Overall study outcomes, separate from this receptor: In a later analysis, the rate of TCR association differed among HLA loci, with DRB1 alleles having the most associated TCRs and HLA-C alleles having the fewest. In a later analysis, HLA-associated TCR beta chains were found to be more clonally expanded and to have lower generation probabilities than equally common non-associated chains. Immune exposure information for the cohort was limited to CMV serostatus. Some IMGT-functional V segments, including TRBV6-2 and TRBV6-3, could not be distinguished by the 87-base-pair reads and were therefore excluded. A further reported finding was that TCR beta sequences accurately predicted the HLA-A and HLA-B alleles for most subjects in the first cohort. Specific HLA alleles were associated with over 15,000 TCR beta sequences at a false discovery rate of 0.05 in a later analysis. This cohort had only TCR beta chains sequenced, and the lack of alpha or paired-chain data limited which features could be detected. It was suggested by the authors that the approach could potentially be generalized to other disease states and immunological phenotypes. Most TCR sequences were observed very rarely across donors, whereas some public TCRs were present in many individuals. In a later analysis, several top co-occurrence clusters were reported to appear linked to parvovirus B19, influenza, CMV and Epstein-Barr virus. A later genetic analysis associated a missense DCLRE1C variant with V-gene and J-gene trimming of TCR beta chains, and an independent cohort replicated the association. Strong co-occurrence of HLA alleles, especially DR and DQ, made assigning TCR associations to individual alleles difficult. In a later analysis, most CMV-associated TCR beta chains were found to appear HLA-restricted, with HLA associations seemingly driven largely by CMV exposure. In vitro tests confirmed that a few of the cytomegalovirus-associated TCR beta chains recognize cytomegalovirus antigens. The classifier was reported to diagnose cytomegalovirus status with high specificity and sensitivity in both the original and validation cohorts. Because HLA typing was missing for some donors at each locus, association tests included only the typed subset. Because counts were too low, around 17 rarely observed V segments, including chromosome 9 orphons, were left out of the earlier analysis of some 600 of the donors. A cluster of highly shared sequence variants was judged likely to represent a technical artifact of the sequencing pipeline. An earlier analysis of around 500 of the donors showed that most TCR beta V segments appeared in productive rearrangements either about 90% or about 30% of the time, which broadly matched IMGT annotations. Linkage disequilibrium might explain the correlated functional status among segregating V segments, but an unknown experimental factor could not be excluded. In the study, 150 to 200 TCR beta chains were listed as associated with cytomegalovirus. According to a later genetic analysis, donors in an Asian-associated ancestry cluster had fewer N-insertions in productive TCRs than the approximately 710-donor mean. The presence/absence analyses assumed that sequencing depth was roughly uniform across donors, and that assumption may not be true.

The cohort was made up of roughly 670 healthy bone marrow donors. Cohort members were all nominally healthy when sampled, although unrecorded immune exposures were likely present. The donor tested CMV seropositive, placing the donor among the 310 or so seropositive members of the cohort. Each donor provided a peripheral blood sample, and peripheral blood mononuclear cells were used for TCR beta sequencing. The Qiagen DNeasy Blood Extraction Kit was used to extract genomic DNA from the blood cell samples. The TCR comes from a man aged 35-49 years in good health and CMV-seropositive. The receptor chain draws on TRBV28 and TRBJ2-3; matching of 7 bases hints at TRBD2 as the D gene. The specimen was PBMCs. The nucleotide sequence reads TGTGCCAGCAGTTTTGGGGGAGGGGGTGCAGATACGCAGTATTTT. Translation gives CASSFGGGGADTQYF.